Many counts were recorded for the clone carrying this TCR beta chain. This record comes from a study of HIV-infected patients and healthy controls. Around 530 ng RNA was reverse transcribed with alpha and beta constant-region primers. Separate chain-specific third strand synthesis with multiplexing indices produced the alpha and beta libraries. TCRdb independently ran MiXCR on the 5' RACE reads; one entry per CDR3 protein. There are 17,000 or so distinct CDR3 sequences in the sample; over 5% occur only once, and under 2% lies in the top ten. CDR3 length: 12 amino acids. The V gene's germline CDR1 is PRHDT and CDR2 FYEKMQ (reference sequence). The ends lost 8 bases at V and 2 bases at J; junction bases unmatched: 2. No cell fractionation was done, so the repertoire covers all unsorted peripheral blood T cells.

The specimen sequenced was blood. The TCR comes from an adult in good health. The chain carries TRBV13 and TRBJ2-5; TRBD1 agrees at 7 bases. CDR3 in DNA: TGTGCCAGCGGGACAGTACAAGAGACCCAGTACTTC. Protein product: CASGTVQETQYF.